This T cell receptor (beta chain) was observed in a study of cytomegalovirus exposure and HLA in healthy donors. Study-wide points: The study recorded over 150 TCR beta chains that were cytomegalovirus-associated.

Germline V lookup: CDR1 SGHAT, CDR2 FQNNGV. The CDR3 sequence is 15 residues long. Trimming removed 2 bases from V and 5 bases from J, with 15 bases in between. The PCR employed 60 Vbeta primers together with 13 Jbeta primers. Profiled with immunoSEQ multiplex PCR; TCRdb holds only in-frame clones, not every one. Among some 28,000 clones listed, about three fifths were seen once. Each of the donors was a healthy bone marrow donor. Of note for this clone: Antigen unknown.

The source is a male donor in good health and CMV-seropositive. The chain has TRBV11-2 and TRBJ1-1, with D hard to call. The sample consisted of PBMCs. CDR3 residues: CASSLTGHLRTEAFF. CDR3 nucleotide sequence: TGTGCCAGCAGCTTAACTGGTCATCTGAGGACTGAAGCTTTCTTT.